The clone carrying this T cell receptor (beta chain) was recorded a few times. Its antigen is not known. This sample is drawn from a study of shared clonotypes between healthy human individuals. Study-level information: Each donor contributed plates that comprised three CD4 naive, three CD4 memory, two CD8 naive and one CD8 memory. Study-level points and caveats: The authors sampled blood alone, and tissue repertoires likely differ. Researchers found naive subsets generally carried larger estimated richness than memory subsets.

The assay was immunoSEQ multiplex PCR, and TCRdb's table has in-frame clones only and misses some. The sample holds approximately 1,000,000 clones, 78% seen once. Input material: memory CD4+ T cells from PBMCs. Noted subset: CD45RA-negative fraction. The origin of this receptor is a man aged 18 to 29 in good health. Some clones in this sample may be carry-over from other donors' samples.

The CDR3: CASSLTVSNTEAFF. The CDR3 nucleotides are TGTGCCAGCAGCTTAACAGTATCAAACACTGAAGCTTTCTTT. The V and J genes are TRBV11-2 and TRBJ1-1; D is unresolved. The V end was cut by 2 bases, the J end by 2 bases, with 9 bases between. This CDR3 spans 14 amino acids. Germline V lookup: CDR1 SGHAT, CDR2 FQNNGV.